The clone carrying this TCR beta chain was seen at least ten times. Antigen: not known. The entry originates in a study of regulatory T cells in long-lasting Graves disease. Study results and caveats: Persistent Graves' cases showed lower TCR diversity than newly diagnosed cases.

The time point was: newly diagnosed GD, antithyroid drugs for less than 3 months. PBMC-derived RNA was used for the TCR library. Arm-PCR of CDR3 regions and iRepertoire HTBI primers were the basis on which TCR beta libraries were built. TCRdb independently ran MiXCR on the multiplex PCR reads; one entry per CDR3 protein. The data show hundreds of thousands of distinct CDR3 sequences, 15% to 20% seen once. V lost 3 bases and J lost 2; bases outside the gene matches: 14. CDR3 length equals 20 residues. CDR1 is MNHGY and CDR2 is SVAAGI in the germline V gene. The same data also went into a second study, on T cells in Graves' hyperthyroidism and ophthalmopathy. This second report adds: Most clonotypes expanded in the thyroid (above 0.001) were also present in blood.

The chain joins TRBV6-9 to TRBJ2-5, with TRBD2 matching over 14 bases. This material consisted of peripheral blood mononuclear cells (PBMCs), taken at new diagnosis, from a patient treated with antithyroid drugs. The origin of this receptor is a woman aged 35 to 59 with Graves disease. CDR3 sequence reads: CASSYEEPGLAGDFQETQYF. The CDR3 nucleotides are TGTGCCAGCAGTTACGAGGAACCGGGACTAGCGGGGGATTTTCAAGAGACCCAGTACTTC.